Listed below are T cell receptor beta chains from one sample, sequenced in a study of CD8+CD57+ T cells in acquired aplastic anemia. MiXCR, run by TCRdb on the reads, gives a single entry per CDR3 protein. This table has about 180,000 distinct CDR3 sequences, less than 50% appearing once. The sample was sorted CD4+, CD8+, or CD8+CD57+ T cells (not recorded which) from PBMCs. These receptor sequences come from a human donor with aplastic anemia. Each CDR3 is given with its conserved first and last residue. D genes are given only for firm matches. Clone size is shown for a subset of rows, as once, few, many or a class of expanded clone.

clone_size,cdr3_length,j_call,v_call,d_call,cdr3_aa,cdr3_nt
many,15,TRBJ2-5,TRBV20-1,TRBD2,CSATRLAGGQETQYF,TGCAGTGCTACCCGTCTAGCGGGGGGGCAAGAGACCCAGTACTTC
NA,17,TRBJ2-3,TRBV10-3,NA,CAISQNIAVGHTDTQYF,TGTGCCATCAGTCAAAATATAGCGGTGGGTCACACAGACACGCAGTATTTT
many,14,TRBJ2-1,TRBV24-1,TRBD2,CATSPSGGYNEQFF,TGTGCCACCAGCCCTAGCGGGGGATACAATGAGCAGTTCTTC
NA,14,TRBJ2-3,TRBV20-1,TRBD1,CSAVSGTAQDTQYF,TGCAGTGCTGTCTCCGGGACAGCCCAGGATACGCAGTATTTT
few,15,TRBJ2-7,TRBV15,NA,CATSARQGGSYEQYF,TGTGCCACCAGCGCTCGACAGGGAGGGTCCTACGAGCAGTACTTC
many,14,TRBJ1-1,TRBV4-2,TRBD1,CASSPGGRDTEAFF,TGTGCCAGCAGCCCAGGGGGACGGGACACTGAAGCTTTCTTT
NA,13,TRBJ2-1,TRBV10-3,NA,CAISELDYDEQSF,TGTGCCATCAGCGAGCTTGACTACGATGAGCAGTCCTTC
NA,15,TRBJ2-1,TRBV19,NA,CASSMGRESYNEQFF,TGTGCCAGTAGTATGGGCAGGGAGTCCTACAATGAGCAGTTCTTC
many,14,TRBJ2-7,TRBV6-5,NA,CASSYAQGTGEQYF,TGTGCCAGCAGTTACGCCCAGGGGACGGGGGAGCAGTACTTC
NA,13,TRBJ2-5,TRBV7-3,NA,CASSATVQETQYF,TGTGCCAGCAGCGCGACTGTCCAAGAGACCCAGTACTTC
many,17,TRBJ2-7,TRBV7-2,NA,CASSLYVGRGSSYEQYF,TGTGCCAGCAGCTTATATGTTGGACGGGGCAGCTCCTACGAGCAGTACTTC
many,17,TRBJ2-2,TRBV11-2,NA,CASSSTSLGLVPGELFF,TGTGCCAGCAGCTCCACGTCCCTGGGCCTCGTCCCCGGGGAGCTGTTTTTT
many,14,TRBJ2-2,TRBV25-1,NA,CASSEGQTTGELFF,TGTGCCAGCAGTGAAGGACAGACTACCGGGGAGCTGTTTTTT
few,16,TRBJ2-7,TRBV10-3,NA,CAISGSQGITSYEQYF,TGTGCCATCAGCGGGAGTCAGGGGATAACCTCCTACGAGCAGTACTTC
NA,14,TRBJ1-6,TRBV9,NA,CASSQGGSNSPLHF,TGTGCCAGCAGCCAAGGAGGGTCTAATTCACCCCTCCACTTT
NA,13,TRBJ2-3,TRBV7-3,TRBD1,CASSSRDRDTQYF,TGTGCCAGTAGTAGCAGGGACAGGGATACGCAGTATTTT
many,14,TRBJ2-3,TRBV7-2,NA,CASSLQLGTDTQYF,TGTGCCAGCAGCTTACAGTTGGGGACAGATACGCAGTATTTT
many,14,TRBJ1-1,TRBV15,NA,CATSRDLKNTEAFF,TGTGCCACCAGCAGAGATCTAAAGAACACTGAAGCTTTCTTT
NA,13,TRBJ2-3,TRBV7-9,NA,CASSLVQADTQYF,TGTGCCAGCAGCTTAGTCCAGGCAGATACGCAGTATTTT
few,19,TRBJ2-1,TRBV12-3/TRBV12-4,TRBD2,CASSSQSTSGGPSYNEQFF,TGTGCCAGCAGTTCCCAATCTACTAGCGGGGGCCCCTCCTACAATGAGCAGTTCTTC
NA,10,TRBJ2-7,TRBV11-2,NA,CASSLEEQYF,TGTGCCAGCAGCTTAGAAGAGCAGTACTTC
NA,17,TRBJ1-2,TRBV19,TRBD1,CASSQEMTGGINYGYTF,TGTGCCAGCAGCCAAGAAATGACAGGGGGGATTAACTATGGCTACACCTTC
many,13,TRBJ2-2,TRBV4-3,NA,CASSQEGDGELFF,TGCGCCAGCAGCCAAGAGGGGGACGGGGAGCTGTTTTTT
NA,15,TRBJ1-5,TRBV15,NA,CATSRDRGTNQPQHF,TGTGCCACCAGCAGAGATCGTGGCACTAATCAGCCCCAGCATTTT
many,12,TRBJ2-7,TRBV20-1,TRBD2,CSANVLAGILYF,TGCAGTGCTAATGTATTAGCGGGGATCCTCTACTTC
few,16,TRBJ1-2,TRBV3-1,TRBD1,CASSQDRGRQGLGYTF,TGTGCCAGCAGCCAAGATCGGGGGCGACAGGGGCTAGGCTACACCTTC
many,16,TRBJ2-7,TRBV4-1,NA,CASSPLPRGRSYEQYF,TGCGCCAGCAGCCCCCTCCCGCGGGGTAGGTCCTACGAGCAGTACTTC
NA,15,TRBJ2-7,TRBV2,TRBD1,CASSRGTGPLYEQYF,TGTGCCAGCAGCCGTGGGACAGGGCCTCTCTACGAGCAGTACTTC
NA,20,TRBJ2-5,TRBV11-1,TRBD2,CASSGVKTTSGRDWQETQYF,TGTGCCAGCAGTGGTGTGAAAACGACTAGCGGGAGGGATTGGCAAGAGACCCAGTACTTC
NA,14,TRBJ1-5,TRBV6-1,NA,CASSEQGSGQPQHF,TGTGCCAGCAGTGAACAGGGTTCGGGTCAGCCCCAGCATTTT
many,13,TRBJ1-1,TRBV20-1,NA,CSARTPMNTEAFF,TGCAGTGCTAGGACACCTATGAACACTGAAGCTTTCTTT
few,16,TRBJ2-3,TRBV20-1,TRBD2,CSARDSTSVSTDTQYF,TGCAGTGCTAGAGATTCGACTAGCGTGAGCACAGATACGCAGTATTTT
NA,13,TRBJ1-4,TRBV2,TRBD1,CASNPTGMEKLFF,TGTGCCAGCAACCCGACAGGGATGGAAAAACTGTTTTTT
few,15,TRBJ1-6,TRBV20-1,TRBD1,CSARDRTGGGSPLHF,TGCAGTGCTAGAGATCGCACAGGGGGGGGCTCACCCCTCCACTTT
NA,15,TRBJ2-2,TRBV24-1,NA,CATSDLVADTGELFF,TGTGCCACCAGTGATTTAGTGGCAGACACCGGGGAGCTGTTTTTT
few,19,TRBJ2-3,TRBV12-3/TRBV12-4,NA,CASSSPNMKAEVRTDTQYF,TGTGCCAGCAGTTCCCCCAATATGAAAGCTGAAGTACGCACAGATACGCAGTATTTT
NA,12,TRBJ2-7,TRBV2,NA,CASREGPYEQYF,TGTGCCAGCAGAGAAGGGCCCTACGAGCAGTACTTC
NA,16,TRBJ2-6,TRBV27,NA,CASSLKKAAGANVLTF,TGTGCCAGCAGTTTAAAAAAAGCGGCTGGGGCCAACGTCCTGACTTTC
NA,11,TRBJ2-7,TRBV5-8,NA,CASSPEWEQYF,TGTGCCAGCAGCCCTGAGTGGGAGCAGTACTTC
NA,11,TRBJ1-5,TRBV20-1,TRBD1,CSARQDRQVHF,TGCAGTGCTCGGCAGGACAGGCAGGTGCATTTT
NA,15,TRBJ1-4,TRBV5-6,TRBD1,CASSTGTGVREKLFF,TGTGCCAGCAGCACTGGGACAGGGGTAAGGGAAAAACTGTTTTTT
many,15,TRBJ2-1,TRBV5-1,NA,CASSPGGAQYNEQFF,TGCGCCAGCAGCCCGGGTGGGGCACAGTACAATGAGCAGTTCTTC
NA,14,TRBJ2-1,TRBV15,NA,CATSRDNGFTEQFF,TGTGCCACCAGCAGAGATAACGGTTTTACTGAGCAGTTCTTC
NA,14,TRBJ2-1,TRBV29-1,NA,CSAPTPSSYNEQFF,TGCAGCGCCCCGACGCCGAGCTCCTACAATGAGCAGTTCTTC
many,16,TRBJ2-7,TRBV6-6,TRBD2,CASSYSNAGLGGEQYF,TGTGCCAGCAGTTACTCGAACGCGGGACTAGGAGGGGAGCAGTACTTC
NA,13,TRBJ2-3,TRBV11-3,NA,CASSLRGSDTQYF,TGTGCCAGCAGCCTCCGGGGATCAGATACGCAGTATTTT
many,16,TRBJ2-3,TRBV15,TRBD1,CATSRGSDRGTDTQYF,TGTGCCACCAGCAGAGGTTCGGACAGGGGCACAGATACGCAGTATTTT
many,14,TRBJ1-5,TRBV7-2,NA,CASSLAAPNQPQHF,TGTGCCAGCAGCTTAGCGGCCCCGAATCAGCCCCAGCATTTT
NA,17,TRBJ2-1,TRBV19,TRBD2,CASSIDFGGRGSNEQFF,TGTGCCAGTAGTATAGATTTTGGCGGGCGCGGGAGTAATGAGCAGTTCTTC
NA,14,TRBJ2-5,TRBV6-5,NA,CATRSQGPSVTQYF,TGTGCCACCCGTTCACAGGGTCCAAGTGTGACCCAGTACTTC
few,11,TRBJ2-7,TRBV10-3,NA,CAISRDFEQYF,TGTGCCATCAGTCGGGATTTCGAGCAGTACTTC
NA,14,TRBJ2-5,TRBV5-4,TRBD1,CASSLQTGVETQYF,TGTGCCAGCAGCCTACAGACAGGGGTGGAGACCCAGTACTTC
NA,13,TRBJ1-5,TRBV7-9,NA,CASSFGPPQPQHF,TGTGCCAGCAGCTTCGGCCCTCCTCAGCCCCAGCATTTT
NA,14,TRBJ2-7,TRBV15,TRBD1,CATSMRQGTYEQYF,TGTGCCACCAGCATGAGACAGGGTACGTACGAGCAGTACTTC